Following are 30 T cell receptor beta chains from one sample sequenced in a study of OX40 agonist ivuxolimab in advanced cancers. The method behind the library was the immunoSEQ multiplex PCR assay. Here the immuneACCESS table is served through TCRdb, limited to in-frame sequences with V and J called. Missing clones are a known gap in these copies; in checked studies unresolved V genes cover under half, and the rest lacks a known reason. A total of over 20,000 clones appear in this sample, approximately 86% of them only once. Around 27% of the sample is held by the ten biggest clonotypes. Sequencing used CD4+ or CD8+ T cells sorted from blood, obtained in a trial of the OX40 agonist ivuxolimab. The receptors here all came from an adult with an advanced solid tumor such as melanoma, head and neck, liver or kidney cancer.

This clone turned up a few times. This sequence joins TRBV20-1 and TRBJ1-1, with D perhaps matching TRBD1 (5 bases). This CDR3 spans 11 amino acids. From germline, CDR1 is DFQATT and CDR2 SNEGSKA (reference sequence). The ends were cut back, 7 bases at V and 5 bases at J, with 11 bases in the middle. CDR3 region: CSGGRGTEAFF. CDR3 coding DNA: TGCAGTGGGGGAAGGGGAACTGAAGCTTTCTTT.

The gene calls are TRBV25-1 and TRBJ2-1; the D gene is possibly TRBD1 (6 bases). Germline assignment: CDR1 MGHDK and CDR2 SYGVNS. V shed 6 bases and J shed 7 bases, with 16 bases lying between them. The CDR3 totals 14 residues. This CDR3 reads CASSHQGWTNEQFF. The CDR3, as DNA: TGTGCCAGCAGCCACCAGGGGTGGACTAATGAGCAGTTCTTC.

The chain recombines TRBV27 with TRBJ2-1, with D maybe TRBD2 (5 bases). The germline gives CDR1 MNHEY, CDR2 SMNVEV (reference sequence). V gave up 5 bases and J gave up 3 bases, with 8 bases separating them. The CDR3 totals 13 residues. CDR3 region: CASSTRDYNEQFF. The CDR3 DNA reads TGTGCCAGCAGTACCCGGGACTACAATGAGCAGTTCTTC.

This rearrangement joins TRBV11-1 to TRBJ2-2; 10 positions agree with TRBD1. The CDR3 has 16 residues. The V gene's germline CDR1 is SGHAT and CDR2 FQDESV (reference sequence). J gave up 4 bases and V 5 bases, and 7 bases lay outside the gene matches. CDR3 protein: CASSPPGQGPTGELFF. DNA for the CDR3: TGTGCCAGCAGCCCCCCGGGACAGGGGCCCACCGGGGAGCTGTTTTTT.

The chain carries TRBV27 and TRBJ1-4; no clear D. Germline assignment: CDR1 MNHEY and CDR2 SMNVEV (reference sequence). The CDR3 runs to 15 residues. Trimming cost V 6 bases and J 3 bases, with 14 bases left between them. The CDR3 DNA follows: TGTGCCAGCAGCTCATCGGGGTGGGCTAATGAAAAACTGTTTTTT. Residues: CASSSSGWANEKLFF. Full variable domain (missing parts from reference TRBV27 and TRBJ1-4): EAQVTQNPRYLITVTGKKLTVTCSQNMNHEYMSWYRQDPGLGLRQIYYSMNVEVTDKGDVPEGYKVSRKEKRNFPLILESPSPNQTSLYFCASSSSGWANEKLFFGSGTQLSVL.

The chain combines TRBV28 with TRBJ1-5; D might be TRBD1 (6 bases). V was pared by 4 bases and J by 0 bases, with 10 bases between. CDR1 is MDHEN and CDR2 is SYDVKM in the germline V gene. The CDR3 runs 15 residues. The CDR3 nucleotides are TGTGCCAGCAGTTCTCGGACAGATAGCAATCAGCCCCAGCATTTT. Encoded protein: CASSSRTDSNQPQHF.

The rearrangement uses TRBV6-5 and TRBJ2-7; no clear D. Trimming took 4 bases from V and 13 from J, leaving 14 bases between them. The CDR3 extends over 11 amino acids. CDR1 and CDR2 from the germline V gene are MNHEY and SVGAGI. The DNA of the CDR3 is TGTGCCAGCAGTTCCGGCGGTGTATCCTACTTC. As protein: CASSSGGVSYF.

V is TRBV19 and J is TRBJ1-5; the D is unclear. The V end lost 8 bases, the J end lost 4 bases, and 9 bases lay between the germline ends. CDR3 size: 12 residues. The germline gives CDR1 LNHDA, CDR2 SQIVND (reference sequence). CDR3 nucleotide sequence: TGTGCCAGTGGTCAGATTAATCAGCCCCAGCATTTT. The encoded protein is CASGQINQPQHF. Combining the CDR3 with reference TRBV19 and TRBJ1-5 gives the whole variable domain DGGITQSPKYLFRKEGQNVTLSCEQNLNHDAMYWYRQDPGQGLRLIYYSQIVNDFQKGDIAEGYSVSREKKESFPLTVTSAQKNPTAFYLCASGQINQPQHFGDGTRLSIL.

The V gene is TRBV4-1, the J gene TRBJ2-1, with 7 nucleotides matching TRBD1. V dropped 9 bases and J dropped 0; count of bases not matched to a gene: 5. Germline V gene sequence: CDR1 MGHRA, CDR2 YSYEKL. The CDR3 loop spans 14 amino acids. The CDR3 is CASTDRVSYNEQFF. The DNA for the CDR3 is TGCGCCAGTACCGACAGGGTCTCCTACAATGAGCAGTTCTTC.

This CDR3 is CASSLDAGQLIISGNTIYF. DNA for the CDR3: TGTGCCAGCAGCTTGGATGCGGGACAGTTAATCATCTCTGGAAACACCATATATTTT. The V gene is TRBV5-6, the J gene TRBJ1-3; 7 bases map to TRBD1. The germline V gene has CDR1 SGHDT and CDR2 YYEEEE. V was pared by 0 bases and J by 0 bases, with 12 bases of the junction left unmatched. The CDR3 totals 19 residues.

The CDR3, as DNA: TGTGCCAGCAGTACACGGCCGGGTTATGGCTACACCTTC. It encodes CASSTRPGYGYTF. This rearrangement joins TRBV5-4 to TRBJ1-2, with D hard to call. The length of the CDR3 is 13 residues. The germline V and J ends were trimmed by 5 bases and 5 bases, with 13 bases remaining between them. Germline V gene data show CDR1 as SGHNT and CDR2 as YYREEE (reference sequence).

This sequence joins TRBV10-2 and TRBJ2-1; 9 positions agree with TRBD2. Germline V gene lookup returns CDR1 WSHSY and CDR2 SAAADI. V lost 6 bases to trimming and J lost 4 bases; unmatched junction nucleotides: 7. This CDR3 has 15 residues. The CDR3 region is CASRAGLAPYNEQFF. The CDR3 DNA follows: TGCGCCAGCAGGGCAGGACTAGCGCCGTACAATGAGCAGTTCTTC.

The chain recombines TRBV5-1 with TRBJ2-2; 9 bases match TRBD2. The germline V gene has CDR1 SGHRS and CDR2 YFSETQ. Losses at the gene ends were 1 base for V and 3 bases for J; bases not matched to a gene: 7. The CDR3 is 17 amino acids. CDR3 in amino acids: CASSLRLAATYTGELFF. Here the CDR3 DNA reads TGCGCCAGCAGCTTGAGACTAGCGGCAACATACACCGGGGAGCTGTTTTTT.

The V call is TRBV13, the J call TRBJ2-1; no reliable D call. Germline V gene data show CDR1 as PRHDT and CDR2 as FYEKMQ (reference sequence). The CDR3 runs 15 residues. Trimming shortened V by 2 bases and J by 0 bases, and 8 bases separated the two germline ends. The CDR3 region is CASSLTYSSYNEQFF. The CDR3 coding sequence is TGTGCCAGCAGCTTAACTTACAGCTCCTACAATGAGCAGTTCTTC.

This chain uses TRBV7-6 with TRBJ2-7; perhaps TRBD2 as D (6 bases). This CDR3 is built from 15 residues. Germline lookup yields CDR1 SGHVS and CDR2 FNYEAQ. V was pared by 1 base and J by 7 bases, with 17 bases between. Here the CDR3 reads CASSLVPGEVSEQYF. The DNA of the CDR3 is TGTGCCAGCAGCTTAGTACCGGGAGAGGTCTCTGAGCAGTACTTC.

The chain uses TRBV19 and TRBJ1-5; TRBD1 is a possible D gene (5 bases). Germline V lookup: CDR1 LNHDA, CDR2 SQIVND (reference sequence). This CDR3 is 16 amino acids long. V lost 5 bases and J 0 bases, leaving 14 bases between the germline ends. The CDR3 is CASSPGAGYSNQPQHF. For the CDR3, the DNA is TGTGCCAGTAGTCCCGGGGCGGGGTATAGCAATCAGCCCCAGCATTTT.

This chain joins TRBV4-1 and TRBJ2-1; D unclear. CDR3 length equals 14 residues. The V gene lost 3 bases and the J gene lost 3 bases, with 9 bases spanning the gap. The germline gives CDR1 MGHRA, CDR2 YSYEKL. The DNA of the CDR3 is TGCGCCAGCAGCCAGGACGAGGACTACAATGAGCAGTTCTTC. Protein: CASSQDEDYNEQFF.

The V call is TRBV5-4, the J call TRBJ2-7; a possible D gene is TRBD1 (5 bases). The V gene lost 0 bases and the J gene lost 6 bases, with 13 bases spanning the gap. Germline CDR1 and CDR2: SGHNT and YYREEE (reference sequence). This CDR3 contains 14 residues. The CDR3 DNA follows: TGTGCCAGCAGCTTGGGGGGCCGGTGGGGCGAGCAGTACTTC. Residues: CASSLGGRWGEQYF.

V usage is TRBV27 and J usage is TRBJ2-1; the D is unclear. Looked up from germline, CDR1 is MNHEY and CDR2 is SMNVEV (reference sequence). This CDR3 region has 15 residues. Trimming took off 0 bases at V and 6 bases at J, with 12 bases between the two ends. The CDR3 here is CASSLSAAAGNEQFF. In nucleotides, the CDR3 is TGTGCCAGCAGTTTATCGGCCGCAGCAGGCAATGAGCAGTTCTTC.

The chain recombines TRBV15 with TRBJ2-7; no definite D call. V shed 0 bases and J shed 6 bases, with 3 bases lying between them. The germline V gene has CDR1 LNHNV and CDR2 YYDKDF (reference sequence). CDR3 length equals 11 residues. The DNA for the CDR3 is TGTGCCACCAGCAGAGACCGCGAGCAGTACTTC. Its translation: CATSRDREQYF.

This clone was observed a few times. The CDR3 DNA reads TGTGCCATCAGCGGGGCCAGGGAGAGCAAGCCCCAGCATTTT. Translation gives CAISGARESKPQHF. The chain couples TRBV10-3 to TRBJ1-5; a possible D gene is TRBD1 (5 bases). V was pared by 6 bases and J by 8 bases, with 17 bases between. There are 14 residues in the CDR3. CDR1 ENHRY and CDR2 SYGVKD come from the germline V gene.

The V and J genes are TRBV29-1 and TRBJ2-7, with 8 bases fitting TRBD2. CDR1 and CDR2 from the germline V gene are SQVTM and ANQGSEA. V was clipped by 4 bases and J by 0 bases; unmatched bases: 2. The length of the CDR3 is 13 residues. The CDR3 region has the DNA TGCAGCGTTGTCCTAGCGGGCTCCTACGAGCAGTACTTC. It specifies CSVVLAGSYEQYF.

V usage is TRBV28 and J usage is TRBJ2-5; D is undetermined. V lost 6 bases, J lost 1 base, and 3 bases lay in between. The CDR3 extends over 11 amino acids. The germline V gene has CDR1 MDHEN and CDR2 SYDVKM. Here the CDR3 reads CASSRQETQYF. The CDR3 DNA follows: TGTGCCAGCAGCCGCCAAGAGACCCAGTACTTC.

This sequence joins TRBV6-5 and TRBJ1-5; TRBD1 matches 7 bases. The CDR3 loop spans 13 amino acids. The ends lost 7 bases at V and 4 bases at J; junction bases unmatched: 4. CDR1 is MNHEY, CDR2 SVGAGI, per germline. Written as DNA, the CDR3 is TGTGCCAGCAACCGGGACAGTAATCAGCCCCAGCATTTT. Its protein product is CASNRDSNQPQHF.

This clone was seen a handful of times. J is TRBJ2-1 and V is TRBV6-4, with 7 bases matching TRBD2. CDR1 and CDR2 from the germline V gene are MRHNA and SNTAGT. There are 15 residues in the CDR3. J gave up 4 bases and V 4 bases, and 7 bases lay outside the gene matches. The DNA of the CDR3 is TGTGCCAGCAGTGGGGAGGGAGAGGGTTACAATGAGCAGTTCTTC. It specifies CASSGEGEGYNEQFF.

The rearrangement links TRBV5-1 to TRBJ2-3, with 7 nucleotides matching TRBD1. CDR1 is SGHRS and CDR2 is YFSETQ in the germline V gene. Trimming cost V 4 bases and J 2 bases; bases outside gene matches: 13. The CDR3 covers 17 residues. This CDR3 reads CASSKGTGTVSTDTQYF. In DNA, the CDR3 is TGCGCCAGCAGCAAAGGAACCGGGACAGTTTCCACAGATACGCAGTATTTT.

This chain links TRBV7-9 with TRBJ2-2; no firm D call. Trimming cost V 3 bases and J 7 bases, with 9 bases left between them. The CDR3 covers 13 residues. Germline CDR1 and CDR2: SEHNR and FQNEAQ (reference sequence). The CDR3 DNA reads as TGTGCCAGCAGCTTGGGTTTAAGCGGGGAGCTGTTTTTT. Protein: CASSLGLSGELFF.

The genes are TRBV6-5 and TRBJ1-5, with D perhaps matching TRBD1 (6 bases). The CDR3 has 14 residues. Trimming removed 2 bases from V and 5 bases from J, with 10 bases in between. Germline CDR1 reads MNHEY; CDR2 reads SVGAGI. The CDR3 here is CASSYGQGYQPQHF. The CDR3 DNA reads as TGTGCCAGCAGTTACGGGCAGGGGTATCAGCCCCAGCATTTT.

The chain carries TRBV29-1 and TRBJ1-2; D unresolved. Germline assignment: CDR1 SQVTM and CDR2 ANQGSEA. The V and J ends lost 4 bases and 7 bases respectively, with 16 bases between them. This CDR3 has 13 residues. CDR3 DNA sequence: TGCAGCGTTGCTGAGTCCCCAGGACGTGGCTACACCTTC. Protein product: CSVAESPGRGYTF.

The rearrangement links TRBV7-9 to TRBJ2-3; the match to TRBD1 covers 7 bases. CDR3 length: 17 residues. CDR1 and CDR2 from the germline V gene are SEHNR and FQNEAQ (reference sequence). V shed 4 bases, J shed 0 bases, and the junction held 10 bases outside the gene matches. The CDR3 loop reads CASSSTDRAYSTDTQYF. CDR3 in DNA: TGTGCCAGCAGCTCGACTGACAGGGCCTATAGCACAGATACGCAGTATTTT.